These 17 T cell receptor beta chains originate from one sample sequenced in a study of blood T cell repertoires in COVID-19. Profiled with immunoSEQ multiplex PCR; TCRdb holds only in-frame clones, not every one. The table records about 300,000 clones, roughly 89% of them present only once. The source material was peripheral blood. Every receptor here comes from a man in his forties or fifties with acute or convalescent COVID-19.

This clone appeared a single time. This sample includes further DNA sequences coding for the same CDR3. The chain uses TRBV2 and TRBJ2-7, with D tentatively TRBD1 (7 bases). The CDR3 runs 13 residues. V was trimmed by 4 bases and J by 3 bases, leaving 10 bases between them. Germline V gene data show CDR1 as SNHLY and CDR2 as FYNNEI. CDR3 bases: TGTGCCAGCAGTGGGAGGGGGCTCTACGAGCAGTACTTC. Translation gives CASSGRGLYEQYF. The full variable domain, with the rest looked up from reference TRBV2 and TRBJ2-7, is EPEVTQTPSHQVTQMGQEVILRCVPISNHLYFYWYRQILGQKVEFLVSFYNNEISEKSEIFDDQFSVERPDGSNFTLKIRSTKLEDSAMYFCASSGRGLYEQYFGPGTRLTVT.

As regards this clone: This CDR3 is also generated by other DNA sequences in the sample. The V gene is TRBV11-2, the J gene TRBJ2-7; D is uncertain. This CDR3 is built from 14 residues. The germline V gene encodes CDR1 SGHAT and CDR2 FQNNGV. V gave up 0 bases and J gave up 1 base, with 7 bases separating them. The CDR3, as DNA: TGTGCCAGCAGCTTAGACCGGGTTTCCTACGAGCAGTACTTC. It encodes CASSLDRVSYEQYF.

This chain's CDR3 is CASSRGNSHNEQFF. The CDR3 DNA sequence: TGTGCCAGCAGTCGAGGGAACAGCCACAATGAGCAGTTCTTC. V is TRBV6-4 and J is TRBJ2-1; possible D gene TRBD2, 5 bases. CDR3 length: 14 amino acids. V dropped 5 bases and J dropped 5 bases, with 13 bases sitting between them. Germline values: CDR1 MRHNA, CDR2 SNTAGT.

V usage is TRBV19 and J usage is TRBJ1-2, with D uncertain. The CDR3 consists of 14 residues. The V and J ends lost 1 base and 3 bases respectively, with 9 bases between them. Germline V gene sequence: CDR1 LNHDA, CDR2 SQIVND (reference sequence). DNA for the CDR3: TGTGCCAGTAGTATAGCGGGGATGGACTATGGCTACACCTTC. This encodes CASSIAGMDYGYTF.

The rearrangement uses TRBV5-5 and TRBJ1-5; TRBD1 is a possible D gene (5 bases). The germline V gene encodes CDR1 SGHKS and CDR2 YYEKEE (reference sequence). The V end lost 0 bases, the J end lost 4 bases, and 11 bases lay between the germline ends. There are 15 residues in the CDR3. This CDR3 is CASSLDVGGNQPQHF. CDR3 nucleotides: TGTGCCAGCAGCTTGGATGTGGGGGGGAATCAGCCCCAGCATTTT.

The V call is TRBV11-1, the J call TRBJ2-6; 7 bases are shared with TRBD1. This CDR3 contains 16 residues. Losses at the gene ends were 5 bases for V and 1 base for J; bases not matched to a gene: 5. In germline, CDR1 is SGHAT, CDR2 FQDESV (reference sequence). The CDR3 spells CASSRGQFSGANVLTF. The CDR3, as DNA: TGTGCCAGCAGCCGGGGACAGTTTTCTGGGGCCAACGTCCTGACTTTC.

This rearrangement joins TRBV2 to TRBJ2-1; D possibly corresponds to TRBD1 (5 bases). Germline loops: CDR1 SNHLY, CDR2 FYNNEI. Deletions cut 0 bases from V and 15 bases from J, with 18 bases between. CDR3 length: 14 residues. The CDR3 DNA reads TGTGCCAGCAGTGAAGCGCTCAGGGTGGGGTCAACGTTCTTC. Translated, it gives CASSEALRVGSTFF.

CDR3 bases: TGCGCCAGCAGTGAGTCGAGCCAGCCCCAGCATTTT. It codes for CASSESSQPQHF. This chain links TRBV10-2 with TRBJ1-5; unclear D gene. The CDR3 is made up of 12 amino acids. Germline CDR1 reads WSHSY; CDR2 reads SAAADI. V was cut by 0 bases and J by 7 bases, with 4 bases left in between.

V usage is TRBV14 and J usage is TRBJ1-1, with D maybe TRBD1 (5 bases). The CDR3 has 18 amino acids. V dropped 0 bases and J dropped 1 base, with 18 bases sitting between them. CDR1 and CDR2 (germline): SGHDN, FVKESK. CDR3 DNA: TGTGCCAGCAGCCAAGATCTTGGATTTCAGGGTAAGAACACTGAAGCTTTCTTT. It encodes CASSQDLGFQGKNTEAFF.

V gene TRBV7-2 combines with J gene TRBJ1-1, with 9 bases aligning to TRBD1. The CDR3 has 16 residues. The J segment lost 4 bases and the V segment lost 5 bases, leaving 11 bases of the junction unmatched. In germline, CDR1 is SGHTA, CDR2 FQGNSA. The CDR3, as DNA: TGTGCCAGCAGCATTATACCGGGACAGGGTACCACTGAAGCTTTCTTT. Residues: CASSIIPGQGTTEAFF.

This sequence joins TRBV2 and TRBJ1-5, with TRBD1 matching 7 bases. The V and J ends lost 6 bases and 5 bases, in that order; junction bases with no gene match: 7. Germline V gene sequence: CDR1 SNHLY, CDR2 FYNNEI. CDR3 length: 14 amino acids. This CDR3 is CASRETGADQPQHF. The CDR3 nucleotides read TGTGCCAGCAGGGAAACAGGGGCCGATCAGCCCCAGCATTTT.

Here the CDR3 DNA reads TGCAGCGACAAAGGCCGGGACAGGGCCTACAATGAGCAGTTCTTC. This sequence encodes CSDKGRDRAYNEQFF. This sequence joins TRBV29-1 and TRBJ2-1, with 9 bases matching TRBD1. Germline V CDR1 and CDR2: SQVTM, ANQGSEA. This CDR3 is 15 amino acids long. The ends lost 7 bases at V and 2 bases at J; junction bases unmatched: 9.

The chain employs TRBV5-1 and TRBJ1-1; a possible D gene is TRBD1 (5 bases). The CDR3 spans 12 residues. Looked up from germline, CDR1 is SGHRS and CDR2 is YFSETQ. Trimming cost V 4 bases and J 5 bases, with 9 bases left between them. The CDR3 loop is CASSPGLTEAFF. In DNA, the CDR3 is TGCGCCAGCAGCCCAGGGTTGACTGAAGCTTTCTTT.

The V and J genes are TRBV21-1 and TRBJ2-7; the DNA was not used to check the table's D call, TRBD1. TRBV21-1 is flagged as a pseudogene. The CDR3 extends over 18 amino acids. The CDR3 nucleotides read TGTGCCAGCAGCCTTGGACAGGGGGCGAATCCTTTCAAGTACGAGCAGTACTTC. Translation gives CASSLGQGANPFKYEQYF.

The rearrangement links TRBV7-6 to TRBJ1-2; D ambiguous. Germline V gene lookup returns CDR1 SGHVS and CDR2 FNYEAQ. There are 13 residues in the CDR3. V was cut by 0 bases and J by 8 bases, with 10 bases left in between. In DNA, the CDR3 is TGTGCCAGCAGCTTAGCCGGGATGGGCGGCTACACCTTC. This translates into CASSLAGMGGYTF.

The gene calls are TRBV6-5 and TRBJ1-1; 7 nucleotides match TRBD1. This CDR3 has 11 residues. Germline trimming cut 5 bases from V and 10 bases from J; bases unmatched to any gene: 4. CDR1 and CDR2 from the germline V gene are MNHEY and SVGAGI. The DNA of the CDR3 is TGTGCCAGCAGTCAGACAGGGTTAGCTTTCTTT. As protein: CASSQTGLAFF.

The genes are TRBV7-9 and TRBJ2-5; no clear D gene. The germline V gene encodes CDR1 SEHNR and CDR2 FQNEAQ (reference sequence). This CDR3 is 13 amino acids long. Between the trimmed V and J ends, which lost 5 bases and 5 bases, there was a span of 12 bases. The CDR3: CASSPTSQETQYF. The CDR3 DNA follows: TGTGCCAGCAGCCCAACAAGTCAGGAGACCCAGTACTTC.